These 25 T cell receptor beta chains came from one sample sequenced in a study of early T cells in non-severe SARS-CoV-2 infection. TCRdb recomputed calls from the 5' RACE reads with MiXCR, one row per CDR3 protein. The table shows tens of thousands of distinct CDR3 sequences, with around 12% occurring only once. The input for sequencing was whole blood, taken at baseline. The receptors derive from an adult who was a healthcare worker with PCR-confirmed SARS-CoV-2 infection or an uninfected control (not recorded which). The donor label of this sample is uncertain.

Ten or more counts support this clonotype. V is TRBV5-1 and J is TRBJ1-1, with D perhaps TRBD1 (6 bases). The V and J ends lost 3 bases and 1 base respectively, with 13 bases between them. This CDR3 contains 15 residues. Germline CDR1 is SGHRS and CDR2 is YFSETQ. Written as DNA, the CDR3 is TGCGCCAGCAGCTGGGGGCAGGGGAAGAACACTGAAGCTTTCTTT. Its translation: CASSWGQGKNTEAFF. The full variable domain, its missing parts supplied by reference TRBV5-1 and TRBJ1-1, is KAGVTQTPRYLIKTRGQQVTLSCSPISGHRSVSWYQQTPGQGLQFLFEYFSETQRNKGNFPGRFSGRQFSNSRSEMNVSTLELGDSALYLCASSWGQGKNTEAFFGQGTRLTVV.

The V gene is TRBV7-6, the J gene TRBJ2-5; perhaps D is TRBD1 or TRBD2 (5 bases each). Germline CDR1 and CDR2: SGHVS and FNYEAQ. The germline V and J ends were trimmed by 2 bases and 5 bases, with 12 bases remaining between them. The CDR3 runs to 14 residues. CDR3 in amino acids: CASSLRGVVETQYF. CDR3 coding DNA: TGTGCCAGCAGCTTACGAGGGGTGGTGGAGACCCAGTACTTC. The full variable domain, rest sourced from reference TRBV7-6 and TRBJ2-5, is GAGVSQSPRYKVTKRGQDVALRCDPISGHVSLYWYRQALGQGPEFLTYFNYEAQQDKSGLPNDRFSAERPEGSISTLTIQRTEQRDSAMYRCASSLRGVVETQYFGPGTRLLVL.

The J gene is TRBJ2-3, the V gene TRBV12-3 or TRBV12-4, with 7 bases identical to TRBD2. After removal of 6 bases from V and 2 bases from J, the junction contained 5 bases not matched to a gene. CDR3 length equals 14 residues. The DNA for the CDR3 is TGTGCCAGCAGCCATAGCGGGCCCACAGATACGCAGTATTTT. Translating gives CASSHSGPTDTQYF.

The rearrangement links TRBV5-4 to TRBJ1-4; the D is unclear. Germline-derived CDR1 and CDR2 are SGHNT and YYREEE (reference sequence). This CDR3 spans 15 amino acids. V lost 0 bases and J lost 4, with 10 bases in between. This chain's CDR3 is CASSLAAGRNEKLFF. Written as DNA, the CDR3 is TGTGCCAGCAGCTTGGCCGCGGGTCGTAATGAAAAACTGTTTTTT.

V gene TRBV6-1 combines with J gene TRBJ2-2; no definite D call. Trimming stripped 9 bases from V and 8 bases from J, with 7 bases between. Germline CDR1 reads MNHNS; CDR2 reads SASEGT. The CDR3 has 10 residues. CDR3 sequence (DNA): TGTGCCAGGGAGACGGGGGAGCTGTTTTTT. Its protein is CARETGELFF.

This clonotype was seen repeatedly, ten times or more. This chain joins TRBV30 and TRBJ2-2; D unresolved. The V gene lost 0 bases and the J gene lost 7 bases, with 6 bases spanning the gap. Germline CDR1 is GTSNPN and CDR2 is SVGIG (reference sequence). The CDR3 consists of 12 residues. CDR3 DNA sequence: TGTGCCTGGAGTGTCCTCTTCGGGGAGCTGTTTTTT. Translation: CAWSVLFGELFF. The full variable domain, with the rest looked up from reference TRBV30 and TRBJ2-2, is SQTIHQWPATLVQPVGSPLSLECTVEGTSNPNLYWYRQAAGRGLQLLFYSVGIGQISSEVPQNLSASRPQDRQFILSSKKLLLSDSGFYLCAWSVLFGELFFGEGSRLTVL.

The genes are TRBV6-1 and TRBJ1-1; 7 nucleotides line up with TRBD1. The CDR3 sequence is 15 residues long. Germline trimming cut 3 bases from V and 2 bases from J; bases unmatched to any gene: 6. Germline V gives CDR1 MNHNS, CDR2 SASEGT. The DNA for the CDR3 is TGTGCCAGCAGTGATAGGGGGACAGCCAACACTGAAGCTTTCTTT. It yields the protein CASSDRGTANTEAFF.

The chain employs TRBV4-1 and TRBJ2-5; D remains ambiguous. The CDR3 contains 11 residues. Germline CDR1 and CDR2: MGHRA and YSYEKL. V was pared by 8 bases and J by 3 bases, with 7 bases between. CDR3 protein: CASRLKETQYF. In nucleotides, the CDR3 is TGCGCCAGCCGGCTAAAAGAGACCCAGTACTTC.

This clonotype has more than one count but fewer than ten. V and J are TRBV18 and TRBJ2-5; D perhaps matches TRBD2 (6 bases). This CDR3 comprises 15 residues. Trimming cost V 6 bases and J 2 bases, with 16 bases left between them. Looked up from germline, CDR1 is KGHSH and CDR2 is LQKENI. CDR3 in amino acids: CASSRTRGDQETQYF. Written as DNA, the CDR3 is TGTGCCAGCTCGCGCACCCGCGGGGATCAAGAGACCCAGTACTTC.

The CDR3 nucleotides read TGTGCCACCAGTCCCAGGGACAGGGTCGCGGGCTACACCTTC. Residues: CATSPRDRVAGYTF. The chain is built from TRBV24-1 and TRBJ1-2; 9 nucleotides line up with TRBD1. V gave up 6 bases and J gave up 8 bases; unmatched junction bases: 9. Germline CDR1 reads KGHDR; CDR2 reads SFDVKD. The CDR3 totals 14 residues.

CDR3 sequence: CASSESPRAALHF. The CDR3 DNA follows: TGCGCCAGCAGTGAGAGCCCCAGGGCGGCCCTCCACTTT. The rearrangement links TRBV10-2 to TRBJ1-6; D possibly corresponds to TRBD1 (5 bases). This CDR3 region has 13 residues. V lost 2 bases to trimming and J lost 14 bases, with 13 bases between them. Germline V gene data show CDR1 as WSHSY and CDR2 as SAAADI.

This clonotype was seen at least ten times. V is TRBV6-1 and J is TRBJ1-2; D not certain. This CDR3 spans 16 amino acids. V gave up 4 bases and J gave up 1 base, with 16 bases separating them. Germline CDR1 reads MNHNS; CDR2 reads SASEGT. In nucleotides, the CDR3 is TGTGCCAGCAGTGTTTCCGGGGAAAGACTTAACTATGGCTACACCTTC. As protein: CASSVSGERLNYGYTF.

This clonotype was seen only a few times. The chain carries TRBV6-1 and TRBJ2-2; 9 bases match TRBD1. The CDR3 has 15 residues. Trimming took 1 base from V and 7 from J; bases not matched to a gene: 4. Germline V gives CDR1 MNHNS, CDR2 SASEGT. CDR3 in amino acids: CASSEDRGLNGELFF. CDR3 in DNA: TGTGCCAGCAGTGAAGACAGGGGGCTTAACGGGGAGCTGTTTTTT.

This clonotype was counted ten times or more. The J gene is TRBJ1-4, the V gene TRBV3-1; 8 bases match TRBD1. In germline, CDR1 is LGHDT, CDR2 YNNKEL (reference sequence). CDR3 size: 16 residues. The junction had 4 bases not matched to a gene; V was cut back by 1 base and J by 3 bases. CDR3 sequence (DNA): TGTGCCAGCAGCCAAGGCAGGGGGCGTTCTAATGAAAAACTGTTTTTT. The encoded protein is CASSQGRGRSNEKLFF.

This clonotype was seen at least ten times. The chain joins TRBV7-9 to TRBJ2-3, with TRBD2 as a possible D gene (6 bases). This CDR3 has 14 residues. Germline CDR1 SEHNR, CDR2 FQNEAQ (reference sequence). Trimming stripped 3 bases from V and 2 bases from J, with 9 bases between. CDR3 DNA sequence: TGTGCCAGCAGCTTCGCTAGCGACACAGATACGCAGTATTTT. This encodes CASSFASDTDTQYF.

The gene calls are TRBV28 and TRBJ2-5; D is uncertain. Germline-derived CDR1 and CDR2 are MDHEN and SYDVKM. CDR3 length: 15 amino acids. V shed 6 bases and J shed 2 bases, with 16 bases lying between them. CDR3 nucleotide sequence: TGTGCCAGCAGCCGACTTGGGATAATACAAGAGACCCAGTACTTC. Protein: CASSRLGIIQETQYF.

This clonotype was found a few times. In nucleotides, the CDR3 is TGCGCCAGCAGAGCAGGGACTAGCGGACGCTACAATGAGCAGTTCTTC. This translates into CASRAGTSGRYNEQFF. J is TRBJ2-1 and V is TRBV10-2, with TRBD2 identical over 11 bases. Germline trimming cut 6 bases from V and 3 bases from J; bases unmatched to any gene: 7. The CDR3 contains 16 residues. Germline-derived CDR1 and CDR2 are WSHSY and SAAADI.

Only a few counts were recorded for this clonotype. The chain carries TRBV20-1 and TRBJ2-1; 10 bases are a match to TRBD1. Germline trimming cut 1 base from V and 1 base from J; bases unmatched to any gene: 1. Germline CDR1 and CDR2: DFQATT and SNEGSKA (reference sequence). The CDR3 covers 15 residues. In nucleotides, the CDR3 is TGCAGTGCTAGAGGGACAGGGGGTTCCTACAATGAGCAGTTCTTC. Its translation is CSARGTGGSYNEQFF.

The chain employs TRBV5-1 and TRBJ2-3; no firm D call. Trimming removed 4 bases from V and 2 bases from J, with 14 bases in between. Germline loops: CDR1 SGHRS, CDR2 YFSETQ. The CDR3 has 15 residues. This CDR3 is CASSQTGWATDTQYF. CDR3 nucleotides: TGCGCCAGCAGCCAAACCGGCTGGGCCACAGATACGCAGTATTTT.

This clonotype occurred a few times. Here the CDR3 DNA reads TGCGCCAGCAGCTTGTCGGGGGCCGACCGGAATGAAAAACTGTTTTTT. This gives the protein CASSLSGADRNEKLFF. V gene TRBV5-1 combines with J gene TRBJ1-4, with D maybe TRBD1 (6 bases). Germline CDR1 is SGHRS and CDR2 is YFSETQ. With 1 base removed from V and 5 bases from J, the gap between germline ends came to 15 bases. The CDR3 covers 16 residues.

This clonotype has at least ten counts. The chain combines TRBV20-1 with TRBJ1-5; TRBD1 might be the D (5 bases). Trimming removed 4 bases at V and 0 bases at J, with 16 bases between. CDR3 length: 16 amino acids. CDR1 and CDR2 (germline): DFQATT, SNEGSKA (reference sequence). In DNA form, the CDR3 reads TGCAGTGCTATCAACGCAGGGAGTTATAGCAATCAGCCCCAGCATTTT. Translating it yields CSAINAGSYSNQPQHF.

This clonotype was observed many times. Written as DNA, the CDR3 is TGTGCCAGCAGCTGGAGGGACGGTAGCACAGATACGCAGTATTTT. It encodes CASSWRDGSTDTQYF. V is TRBV7-2 and J is TRBJ2-3; a possible D gene is TRBD2 (6 bases). This CDR3 spans 15 amino acids. The V end lost 4 bases, the J end lost 0 bases, and 11 bases lay between the germline ends. Germline CDR1 and CDR2: SGHTA and FQGNSA. Full variable domain (outside the CDR3, taken from reference TRBV7-2 and TRBJ2-3): GAGVSQSPSNKVTEKGKDVELRCDPISGHTALYWYRQSLGQGLEFLIYFQGNSAPDKSGLPSDRFSAERTGGSVSTLTIQRTQQEDSAVYLCASSWRDGSTDTQYFGPGTRLTVL.

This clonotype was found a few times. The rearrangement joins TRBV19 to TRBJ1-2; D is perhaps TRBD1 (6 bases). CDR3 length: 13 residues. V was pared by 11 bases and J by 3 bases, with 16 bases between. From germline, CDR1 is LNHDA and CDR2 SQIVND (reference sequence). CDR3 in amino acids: CAAAQGWDYGYTF. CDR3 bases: TGTGCCGCTGCTCAGGGGTGGGACTATGGCTACACCTTC.

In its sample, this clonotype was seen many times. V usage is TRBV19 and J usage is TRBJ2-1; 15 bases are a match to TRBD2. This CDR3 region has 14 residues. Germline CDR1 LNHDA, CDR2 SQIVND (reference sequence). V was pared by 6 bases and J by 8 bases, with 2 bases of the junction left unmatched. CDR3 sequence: CASSRTSGGDEQFF. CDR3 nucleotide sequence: TGTGCCAGTAGCAGGACTAGCGGGGGGGATGAGCAGTTCTTC.

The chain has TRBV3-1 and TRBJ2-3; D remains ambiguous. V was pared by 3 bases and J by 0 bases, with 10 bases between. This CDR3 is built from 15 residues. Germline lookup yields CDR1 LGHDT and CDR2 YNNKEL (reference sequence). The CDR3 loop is CASSQAVTSTDTQYF. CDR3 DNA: TGTGCCAGCAGCCAGGCAGTCACAAGCACAGATACGCAGTATTTT.